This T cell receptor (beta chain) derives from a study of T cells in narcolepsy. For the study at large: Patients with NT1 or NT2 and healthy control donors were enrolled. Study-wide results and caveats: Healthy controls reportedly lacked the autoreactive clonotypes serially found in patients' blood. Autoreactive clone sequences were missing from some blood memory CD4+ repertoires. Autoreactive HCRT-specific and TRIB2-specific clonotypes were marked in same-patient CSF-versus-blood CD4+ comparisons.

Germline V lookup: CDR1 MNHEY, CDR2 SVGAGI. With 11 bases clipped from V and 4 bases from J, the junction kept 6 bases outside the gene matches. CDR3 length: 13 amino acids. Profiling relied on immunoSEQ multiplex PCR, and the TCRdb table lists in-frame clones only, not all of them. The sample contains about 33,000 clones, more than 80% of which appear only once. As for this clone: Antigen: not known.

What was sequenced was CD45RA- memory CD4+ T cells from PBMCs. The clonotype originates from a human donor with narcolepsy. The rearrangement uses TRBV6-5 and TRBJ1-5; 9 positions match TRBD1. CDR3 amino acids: CAGRTGVNQPQHF. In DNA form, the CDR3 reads TGTGCCGGACGGACAGGGGTTAATCAGCCCCAGCATTTT.